This T cell receptor (beta chain) is drawn from a study of blood T cell repertoires in COVID-19. The CDR3 is made up of 14 amino acids. Between the trimmed V and J ends, which lost 3 bases and 2 bases, there was a span of 9 bases. Germline V gene lookup returns CDR1 LNHDA and CDR2 SQIVND (reference sequence). The data were produced by immunoSEQ multiplex PCR, yet TCRdb's version contains in-frame clones alone and is incomplete. This table holds over 300,000 clones, approximately 90% found once. Input material: PBMCs or T cells enriched from blood (not recorded which). The receptor comes from a middle-aged woman who had recovered from COVID-19. This chain connects TRBV19 to TRBJ2-3; D possibly corresponds to TRBD2 (5 bases). The CDR3 coding sequence is TGTGCCAGTAGTATTTTCGGGATCACAGATACGCAGTATTTT. Translated: CASSIFGITDTQYF.